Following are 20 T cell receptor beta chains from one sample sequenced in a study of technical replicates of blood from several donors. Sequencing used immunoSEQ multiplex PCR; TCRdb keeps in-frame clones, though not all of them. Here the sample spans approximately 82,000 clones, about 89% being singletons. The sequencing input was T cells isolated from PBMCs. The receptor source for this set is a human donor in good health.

The CDR3 protein is CASSSYPQNLQAFF. CDR3 in DNA: TGTGCCAGCAGCTCCTACCCCCAAAATCTACAAGCTTTCTTT. The chain uses TRBV7-9 and TRBJ1-1; no clear D. The CDR3 extends over 14 amino acids. CDR1 and CDR2 (germline): SEHNR, FQNEAQ (reference sequence). The V end was cut by 4 bases, the J end by 9 bases, with 18 bases between.

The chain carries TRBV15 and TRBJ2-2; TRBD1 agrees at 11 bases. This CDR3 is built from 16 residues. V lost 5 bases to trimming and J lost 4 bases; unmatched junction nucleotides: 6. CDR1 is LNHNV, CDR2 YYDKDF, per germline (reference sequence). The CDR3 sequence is CATSVKGQGATGELFF. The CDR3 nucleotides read TGTGCCACCAGCGTCAAAGGACAGGGGGCCACCGGGGAGCTGTTTTTT.

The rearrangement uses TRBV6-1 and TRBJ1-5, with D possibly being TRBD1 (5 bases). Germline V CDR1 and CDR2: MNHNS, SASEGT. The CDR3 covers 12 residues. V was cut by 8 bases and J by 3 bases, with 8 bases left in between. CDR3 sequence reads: CASGQDNQPQHF. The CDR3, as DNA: TGTGCCAGCGGACAAGACAATCAGCCCCAGCATTTT.

CDR3 in DNA: TGTGCCAGCAGTGAATATAGGACTAGACGGTACAATGCTGAGCAGTTCTTC. Translated, it gives CASSEYRTRRYNAEQFF. V gene TRBV25-1 combines with J gene TRBJ2-1; the match to TRBD2 covers 7 bases. Germline V CDR1 and CDR2: MGHDK, SYGVNS. The V and J ends lost 0 bases and 9 bases, in that order; junction bases with no gene match: 14. The CDR3 is made up of 17 amino acids.

The CDR3 DNA reads as TGTGCCAGCAGCTTAGCGGGAGTCTACAATGAGCAGTTCTTC. Amino acid sequence: CASSLAGVYNEQFF. V and J are TRBV7-6 and TRBJ2-1, with a possible D match to TRBD2 (5 bases). V gave up 0 bases and J gave up 3 bases, with 6 bases separating them. Per germline, CDR1 SGHVS and CDR2 FNYEAQ. The CDR3 runs to 14 residues.

The CDR3 region is CASSPVSGRGNEQFF. CDR3 DNA: TGTGCCAGCAGCCCTGTGAGCGGGCGCGGCAATGAGCAGTTCTTC. This rearrangement joins TRBV7-9 to TRBJ2-1, with a weak D call TRBD2 (6 bases). This CDR3 region has 15 residues. The V end lost 5 bases, the J end lost 6 bases, and 17 bases lay between the germline ends. Germline CDR1 is SEHNR and CDR2 is FQNEAQ (reference sequence). Full variable domain (outside the CDR3, taken from reference TRBV7-9 and TRBJ2-1): DTGVSQNPRHKITKRGQNVTFRCDPISEHNRLYWYRQTLGQGPEFLTYFQNEAQLEKSRLLSDRFSAERPKGSFSTLEIQRTEQGDSAMYLCASSPVSGRGNEQFFGPGTRLTVL.

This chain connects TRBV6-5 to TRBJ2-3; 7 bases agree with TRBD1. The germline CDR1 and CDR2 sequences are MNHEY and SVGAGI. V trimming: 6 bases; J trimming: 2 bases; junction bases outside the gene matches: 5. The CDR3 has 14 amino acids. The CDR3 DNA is TGTGCCAGCAGCTACGACAGGGACACAGATACGCAGTATTTT. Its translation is CASSYDRDTDTQYF.

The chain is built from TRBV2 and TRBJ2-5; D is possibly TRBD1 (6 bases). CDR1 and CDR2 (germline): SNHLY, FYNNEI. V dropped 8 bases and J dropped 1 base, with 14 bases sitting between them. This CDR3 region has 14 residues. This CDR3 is CASLFSDSQETQYF. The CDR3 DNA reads TGTGCCAGCTTATTCTCGGACAGCCAAGAGACCCAGTACTTC.

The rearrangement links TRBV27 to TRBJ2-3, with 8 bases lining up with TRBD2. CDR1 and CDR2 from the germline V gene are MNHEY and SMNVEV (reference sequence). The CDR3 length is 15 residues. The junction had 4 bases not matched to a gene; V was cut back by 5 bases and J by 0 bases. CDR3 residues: CASSRSGGSTDTQYF. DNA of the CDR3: TGTGCCAGCAGTCGCAGCGGGGGCAGCACAGATACGCAGTATTTT.

The CDR3 sequence: CASSLGDRDRGFF. DNA of the CDR3: TGTGCCAGCAGCTTGGGGGACAGGGATAGGGGTTTCTTT. The V gene is TRBV5-4, the J gene TRBJ1-1; 9 bases line up with TRBD1. V shed 0 bases and J 13 bases; nucleotides not matched to a gene: 7. This CDR3 is 13 amino acids long. The germline V gene has CDR1 SGHNT and CDR2 YYREEE (reference sequence).

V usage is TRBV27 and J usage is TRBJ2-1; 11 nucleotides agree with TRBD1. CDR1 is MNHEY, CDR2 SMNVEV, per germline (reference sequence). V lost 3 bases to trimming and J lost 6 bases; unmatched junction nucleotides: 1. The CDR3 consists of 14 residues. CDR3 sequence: CASSFGTGGNEQFF. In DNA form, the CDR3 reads TGTGCCAGCAGTTTTGGGACAGGGGGCAATGAGCAGTTCTTC.

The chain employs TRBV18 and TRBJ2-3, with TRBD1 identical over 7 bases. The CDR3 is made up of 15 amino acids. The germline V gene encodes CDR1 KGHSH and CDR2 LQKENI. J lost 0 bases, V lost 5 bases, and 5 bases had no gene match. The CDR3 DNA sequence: TGTGCCAGCTCATTACCGGGACAGAGCACAGATACGCAGTATTTT. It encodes CASSLPGQSTDTQYF.

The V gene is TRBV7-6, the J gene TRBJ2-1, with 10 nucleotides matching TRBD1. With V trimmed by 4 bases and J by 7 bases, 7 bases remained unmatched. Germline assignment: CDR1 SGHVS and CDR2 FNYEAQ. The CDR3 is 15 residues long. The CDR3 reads CASSSDRGLRNEQFF. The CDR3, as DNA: TGTGCCAGCAGCTCAGACAGGGGGCTGAGGAATGAGCAGTTCTTC. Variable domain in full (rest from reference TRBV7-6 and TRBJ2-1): GAGVSQSPRYKVTKRGQDVALRCDPISGHVSLYWYRQALGQGPEFLTYFNYEAQQDKSGLPNDRFSAERPEGSISTLTIQRTEQRDSAMYRCASSSDRGLRNEQFFGPGTRLTVL.

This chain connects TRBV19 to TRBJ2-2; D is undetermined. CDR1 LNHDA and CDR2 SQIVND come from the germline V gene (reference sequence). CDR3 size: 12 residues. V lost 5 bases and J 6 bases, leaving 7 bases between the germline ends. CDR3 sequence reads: CASSQGAGELFF. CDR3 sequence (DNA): TGTGCCAGTAGTCAAGGAGCCGGGGAGCTGTTTTTT.

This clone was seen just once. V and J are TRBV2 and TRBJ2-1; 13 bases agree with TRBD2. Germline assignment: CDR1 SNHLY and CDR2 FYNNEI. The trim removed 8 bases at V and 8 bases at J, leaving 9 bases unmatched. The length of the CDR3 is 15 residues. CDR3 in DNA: TGTGCCAGCCTTTATGGGACTAGCGGGACCGATGAGCAGTTCTTC. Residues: CASLYGTSGTDEQFF.

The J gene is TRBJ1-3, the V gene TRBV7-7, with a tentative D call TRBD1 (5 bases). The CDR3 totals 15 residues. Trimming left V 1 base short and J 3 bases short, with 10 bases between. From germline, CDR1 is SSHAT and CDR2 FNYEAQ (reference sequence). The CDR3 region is CASSLGQGLGNTIYF. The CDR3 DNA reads TGTGCCAGCAGCTTAGGCCAGGGCCTTGGAAACACCATATATTTT. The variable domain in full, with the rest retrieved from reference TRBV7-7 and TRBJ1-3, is GAGVSQSPRYKVTKRGQDVTLRCDPISSHATLYWYQQALGQGPEFLTYFNYEAQPDKSGLPSDRFSAERPEGSISTLTIQRTEQRDSAMYRCASSLGQGLGNTIYFGEGSWLTVV.

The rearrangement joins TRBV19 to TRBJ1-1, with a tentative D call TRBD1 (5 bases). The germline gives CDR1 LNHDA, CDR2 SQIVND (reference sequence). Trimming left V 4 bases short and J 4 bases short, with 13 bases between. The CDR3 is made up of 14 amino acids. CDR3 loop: CASSTDQGFTEAFF. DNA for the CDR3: TGTGCCAGTAGTACTGATCAGGGTTTCACTGAAGCTTTCTTT.

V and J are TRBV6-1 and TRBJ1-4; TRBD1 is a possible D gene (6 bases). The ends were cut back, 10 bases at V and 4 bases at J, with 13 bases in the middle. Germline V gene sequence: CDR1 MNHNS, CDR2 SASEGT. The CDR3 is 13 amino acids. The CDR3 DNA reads TGTGCCACGGCAGGGGCAGATAATGAAAAACTGTTTTTT. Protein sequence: CATAGADNEKLFF.

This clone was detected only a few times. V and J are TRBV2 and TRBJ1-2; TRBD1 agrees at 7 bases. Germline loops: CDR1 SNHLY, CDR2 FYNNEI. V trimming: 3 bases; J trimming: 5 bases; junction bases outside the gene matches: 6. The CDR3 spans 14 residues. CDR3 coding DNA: TGTGCCAGCAGTGATTCCGGACAGGCGTATGGCTACACCTTC. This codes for CASSDSGQAYGYTF.

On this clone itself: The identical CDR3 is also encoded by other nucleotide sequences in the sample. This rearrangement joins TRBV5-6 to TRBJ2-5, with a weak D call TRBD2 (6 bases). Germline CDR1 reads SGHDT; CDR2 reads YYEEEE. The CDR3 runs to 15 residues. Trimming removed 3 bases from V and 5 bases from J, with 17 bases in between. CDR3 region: CASSYRGGDPETQYF. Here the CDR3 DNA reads TGTGCCAGCAGCTATCGGGGCGGGGACCCGGAGACCCAGTACTTC. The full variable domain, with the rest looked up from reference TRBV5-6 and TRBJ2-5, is DAGVTQSPTHLIKTRGQQVTLRCSPKSGHDTVSWYQQALGQGPQFIFQYYEEEERQRGNFPDRFSGHQFPNYSSELNVNALLLGDSALYLCASSYRGGDPETQYFGPGTRLLVL.